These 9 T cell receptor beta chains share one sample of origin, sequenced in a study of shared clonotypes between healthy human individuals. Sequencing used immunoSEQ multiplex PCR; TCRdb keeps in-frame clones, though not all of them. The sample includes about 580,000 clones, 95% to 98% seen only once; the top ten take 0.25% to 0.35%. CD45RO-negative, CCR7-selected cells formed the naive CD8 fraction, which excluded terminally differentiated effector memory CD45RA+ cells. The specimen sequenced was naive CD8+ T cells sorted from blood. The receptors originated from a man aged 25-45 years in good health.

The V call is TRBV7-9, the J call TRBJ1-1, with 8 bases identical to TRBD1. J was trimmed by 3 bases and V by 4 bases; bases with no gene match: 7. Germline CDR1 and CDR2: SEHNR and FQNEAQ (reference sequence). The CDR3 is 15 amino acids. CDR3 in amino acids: CASSSLTGDDTEAFF. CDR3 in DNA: TGTGCCAGCAGCTCCTTGACAGGGGATGACACTGAAGCTTTCTTT.

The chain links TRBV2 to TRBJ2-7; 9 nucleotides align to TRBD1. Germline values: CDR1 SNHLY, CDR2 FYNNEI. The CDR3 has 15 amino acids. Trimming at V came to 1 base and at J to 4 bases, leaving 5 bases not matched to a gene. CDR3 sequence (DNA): TGTGCCAGCAGTGAAGGGGACAGGGCAATATACGAGCAGTACTTC. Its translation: CASSEGDRAIYEQYF.

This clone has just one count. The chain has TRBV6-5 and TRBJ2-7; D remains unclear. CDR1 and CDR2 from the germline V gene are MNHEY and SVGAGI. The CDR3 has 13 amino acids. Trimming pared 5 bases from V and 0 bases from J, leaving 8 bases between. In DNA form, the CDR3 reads TGTGCCAGCAGTACCGGGCCCTCCTACGAGCAGTACTTC. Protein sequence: CASSTGPSYEQYF.

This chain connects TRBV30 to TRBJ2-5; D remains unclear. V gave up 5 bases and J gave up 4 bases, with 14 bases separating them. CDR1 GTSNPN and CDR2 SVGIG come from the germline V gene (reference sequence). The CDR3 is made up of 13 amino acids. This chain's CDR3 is CAWGPDLRETQYF. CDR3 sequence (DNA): TGTGCCTGGGGGCCGGACCTCAGAGAGACCCAGTACTTC.

The DNA of the CDR3 is TGTGCCGGGAGACAGGAGATGAACACCGGGGAGCTGTTTTTT. It yields the protein CAGRQEMNTGELFF. This sequence joins TRBV6-6 and TRBJ2-2; D is perhaps TRBD1 (6 bases). Germline V gives CDR1 MNHNY, CDR2 SVGAGI (reference sequence). The CDR3 is 14 amino acids. V lost 11 bases and J lost 1, with 14 bases in between.

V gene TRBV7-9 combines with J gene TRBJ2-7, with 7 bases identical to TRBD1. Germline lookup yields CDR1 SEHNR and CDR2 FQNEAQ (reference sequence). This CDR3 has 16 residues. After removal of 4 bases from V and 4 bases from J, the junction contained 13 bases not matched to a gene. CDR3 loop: CASSSLGQAALYEQYF. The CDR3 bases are TGTGCCAGCAGCTCCCTAGGACAGGCGGCCCTTTACGAGCAGTACTTC.

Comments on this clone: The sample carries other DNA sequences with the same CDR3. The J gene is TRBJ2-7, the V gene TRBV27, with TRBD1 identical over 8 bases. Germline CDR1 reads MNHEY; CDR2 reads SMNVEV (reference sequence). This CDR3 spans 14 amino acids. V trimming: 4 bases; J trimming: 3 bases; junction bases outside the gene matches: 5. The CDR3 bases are TGTGCCAGCAGTTCCGGGACAGGCCGCTACGAGCAGTACTTC. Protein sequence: CASSSGTGRYEQYF.

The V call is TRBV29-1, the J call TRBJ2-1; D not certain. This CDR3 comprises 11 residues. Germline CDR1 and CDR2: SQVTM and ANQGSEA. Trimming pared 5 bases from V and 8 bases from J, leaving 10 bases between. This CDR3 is CSVNGVDEQFF. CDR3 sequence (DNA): TGCAGCGTTAATGGGGTAGATGAGCAGTTCTTC.

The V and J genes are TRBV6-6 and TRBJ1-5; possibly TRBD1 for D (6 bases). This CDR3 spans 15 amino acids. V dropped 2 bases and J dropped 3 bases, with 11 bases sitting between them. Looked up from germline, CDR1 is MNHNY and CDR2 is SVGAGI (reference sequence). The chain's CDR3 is CASSYRTEDNQPQHF. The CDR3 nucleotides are TGTGCCAGCAGTTACCGGACAGAAGACAATCAGCCCCAGCATTTT.